The 24 T cell receptor beta chains below all came from one sample that was sequenced in a study of blood T cell repertoires in COVID-19. The method was immunoSEQ multiplex PCR; TCRdb's version includes in-frame clones alone and lacks a portion of them. The table shows about 130,000 clones, with about 80% occurring only once. Sequences were obtained from peripheral blood. The receptor set was obtained from a man between 40 and 49 years old with active or convalescent COVID-19.

This clone was picked up a small number of times. This chain connects TRBV12-3 or TRBV12-4 to TRBJ2-7; TRBD2 is a possible D gene (5 bases). V was pared by 6 bases and J by 2 bases, with 8 bases between. The CDR3 runs 12 residues. The CDR3 DNA is TGTGCCAGCAGGCGGGCCACCTACGAGCAGTACTTC. Its protein is CASRRATYEQYF.

The gene calls are TRBV6-2 or TRBV6-3 and TRBJ1-2, with D perhaps TRBD1 (6 bases). CDR1 and CDR2 (germline): MNHEY, SVGEGT. The ends were cut back, 6 bases at V and 8 bases at J, with 22 bases in the middle. The CDR3 extends over 15 amino acids. Here the CDR3 reads CASSLPGQLTSGYTF. The CDR3 coding sequence is TGTGCCAGCAGCTTACCGGGACAACTCACGTCAGGCTACACCTTC.

CDR3 sequence (DNA): TGCGCCAGCAGCTTGGCGGGTAGGGGAGAGACCCAGTACTTC. Residues: CASSLAGRGETQYF. This chain joins TRBV5-1 and TRBJ2-5; TRBD1 is a possible D gene (5 bases). V lost 0 bases, J lost 4 bases, and 10 bases lay in between. This CDR3 spans 14 amino acids. Per the germline V gene, CDR1 is SGHRS and CDR2 is YFSETQ.

V and J are TRBV11-2 and TRBJ2-3, with D maybe TRBD2 (5 bases). The CDR3 length is 14 residues. V was cut by 3 bases and J by 9 bases, with 16 bases left in between. The germline V gene has CDR1 SGHAT and CDR2 FQNNGV. The CDR3 coding sequence is TGTGCCAGCAGCTTGGGAGTTCCCCTGAGCACGCAGTATTTT. Protein: CASSLGVPLSTQYF.

The chain is built from TRBV18 and TRBJ1-4; D unresolved. CDR1 and CDR2 (germline): KGHSH, LQKENI. CDR3 length equals 16 residues. Deletions cut 5 bases from V and 0 bases from J, with 13 bases between. The CDR3 loop reads CASSSNVLTTNEKLFF. CDR3 nucleotides: TGTGCCAGCTCATCTAACGTCTTAACAACTAATGAAAAACTGTTTTTT.

The rearrangement uses TRBV6-2 or TRBV6-3 and TRBJ2-1, with 9 bases aligning to TRBD2. The germline gives CDR1 MNHEY, CDR2 SVGEGT. The CDR3 has 15 amino acids. With V trimmed by 4 bases and J by 2 bases, 3 bases remained unmatched. The CDR3 region is CASSSAGGPYNEQFF. The CDR3 nucleotides read TGTGCCAGCAGTTCAGCGGGGGGACCCTACAATGAGCAGTTCTTC.

This clone was detected only a few times. J is TRBJ2-5 and V is TRBV19; tentative D call: TRBD2 (5 bases). The CDR3 covers 13 residues. V lost 1 base to trimming and J lost 2 bases, with 5 bases between them. Germline lookup yields CDR1 LNHDA and CDR2 SQIVND (reference sequence). The CDR3 region is CASSIAGQETQYF. CDR3 bases: TGTGCCAGTAGTATAGCGGGGCAAGAGACCCAGTACTTC.

This clone was observed a few times. This chain uses TRBV6-5 with TRBJ1-1; possible D gene TRBD1, 6 bases. In germline, CDR1 is MNHEY, CDR2 SVGAGI. V lost 2 bases and J lost 4, with 14 bases in between. This CDR3 spans 15 amino acids. The CDR3 loop reads CASSYRYTGITEAFF. CDR3 in DNA: TGTGCCAGCAGTTACCGGTATACAGGGATCACTGAAGCTTTCTTT.

This clone was recorded once. The chain employs TRBV20-1 and TRBJ1-6; 9 nucleotides line up with TRBD1. Per germline, CDR1 DFQATT and CDR2 SNEGSKA (reference sequence). CDR3 length: 15 amino acids. With 3 bases clipped from V and 10 bases from J, the junction kept 10 bases outside the gene matches. DNA of the CDR3: TGCAGTGCTAGTCCCACCGGGACAGGGTCATCACCCCTCCACTTT. It is translated as CSASPTGTGSSPLHF.

The genes are TRBV6-5 and TRBJ1-5, with D perhaps TRBD1 (6 bases). V gave up 9 bases and J gave up 0 bases, with 12 bases separating them. This CDR3 spans 14 amino acids. The V gene's germline CDR1 is MNHEY and CDR2 SVGAGI. The CDR3, as DNA: TGTGCCAGTGAAACAGGGTTTAGCAATCAGCCCCAGCATTTT. Its protein is CASETGFSNQPQHF.

This clone was counted many times. The gene calls are TRBV10-2 and TRBJ2-3; perhaps TRBD1 as D (5 bases). V was cut by 5 bases and J by 2 bases, with 11 bases left in between. The CDR3 length is 14 residues. Germline V gene data show CDR1 as WSHSY and CDR2 as SAAADI. CDR3 amino acids: CASSQGKLTDTQYF. The CDR3 coding sequence is TGCGCCAGCAGTCAGGGTAAACTCACAGATACGCAGTATTTT.

The chain couples TRBV19 to TRBJ1-1; 7 nucleotides agree with TRBD1. The germline V gene has CDR1 LNHDA and CDR2 SQIVND (reference sequence). The CDR3 is 14 residues long. With V trimmed by 4 bases and J by 2 bases, 4 bases remained unmatched. CDR3 sequence: CASSTHRGNTEAFF. Here the CDR3 DNA reads TGTGCCAGTAGTACCCACAGGGGAAACACTGAAGCTTTCTTT.

The chain combines TRBV6-6 with TRBJ2-7, with a possible D match to TRBD1 (6 bases). CDR3 size: 15 residues. Germline loops: CDR1 MNHNY, CDR2 SVGAGI (reference sequence). Between the trimmed V and J ends, which lost 0 bases and 3 bases, there was a span of 12 bases. CDR3 coding DNA: TGTGCCAGCAGTTACTCCGTACAGGGAATCTACGAGCAGTACTTC. This translates into CASSYSVQGIYEQYF.

The chain links TRBV29-1 to TRBJ2-2, with 8 nucleotides matching TRBD2. Losses at the gene ends were 7 bases for V and 6 bases for J; bases not matched to a gene: 10. Germline V CDR1 and CDR2: SQVTM, ANQGSEA. This CDR3 contains 14 residues. The CDR3 reads CSGRLGGAAGELFF. CDR3 nucleotides: TGCAGCGGACGACTCGGGGGGGCGGCCGGGGAGCTGTTTTTT.

This clone has only a few counts. V is TRBV14 and J is TRBJ1-6, with 10 nucleotides matching TRBD1. V lost 5 bases, J lost 11 bases, and 9 bases stayed unmatched. The germline CDR1 and CDR2 sequences are SGHDN and FVKESK. The CDR3 contains 15 residues. The CDR3 DNA reads as TGTGCCAGCAGCAACCGGGACAGGGGTCTTCCACCCCTCCACTTT. Translated, it gives CASSNRDRGLPPLHF.

The V and J genes are TRBV6-5 and TRBJ1-1; D gene unclear. This CDR3 comprises 13 residues. CDR1 and CDR2 from the germline V gene are MNHEY and SVGAGI. V lost 6 bases to trimming and J lost 0 bases, with 8 bases between them. For the CDR3, the DNA is TGTGCCAGCAGGCCACATATGAACACTGAAGCTTTCTTT. Residues: CASRPHMNTEAFF.

The rearrangement joins TRBV7-9 to TRBJ2-1, with 10 bases matching TRBD2. Per the germline V gene, CDR1 is SEHNR and CDR2 is FQNEAQ (reference sequence). This CDR3 spans 15 amino acids. The trim removed 6 bases at V and 4 bases at J, leaving 6 bases unmatched. This CDR3 is CASSLGSGGYNEQFF. The CDR3 coding sequence is TGTGCCAGCAGTCTAGGTAGCGGGGGGTACAATGAGCAGTTCTTC.

V and J are TRBV27 and TRBJ2-1, with D perhaps TRBD1 (6 bases). CDR1 is MNHEY and CDR2 is SMNVEV in the germline V gene (reference sequence). The CDR3 spans 13 residues. With 5 bases removed from V and 4 bases from J, the gap between germline ends came to 9 bases. The CDR3 sequence: CASSLTGYNEQFF. DNA of the CDR3: TGTGCCAGCAGTCTCACAGGGTACAATGAGCAGTTCTTC.

This chain uses TRBV6-5 with TRBJ2-7; D not certain. Germline V gene lookup returns CDR1 MNHEY and CDR2 SVGAGI. The V end lost 5 bases, the J end lost 7 bases, and 9 bases lay between the germline ends. This CDR3 spans 11 amino acids. The CDR3 nucleotides read TGTGCCAGCAGTACGGGTGGGGAGCAGTACTTC. Its protein is CASSTGGEQYF.

This chain links TRBV19 with TRBJ1-4, with 8 bases fitting TRBD1. This CDR3 has 16 amino acids. The J segment lost 4 bases and the V segment lost 2 bases, leaving 6 bases of the junction unmatched. Germline assignment: CDR1 LNHDA and CDR2 SQIVND (reference sequence). CDR3 DNA sequence: TGTGCCAGTAGTATAAGAGGGACAGGTCTTAATGAAAAACTGTTTTTT. Residues: CASSIRGTGLNEKLFF. Variable domain in full (rest from reference TRBV19 and TRBJ1-4): DGGITQSPKYLFRKEGQNVTLSCEQNLNHDAMYWYRQDPGQGLRLIYYSQIVNDFQKGDIAEGYSVSREKKESFPLTVTSAQKNPTAFYLCASSIRGTGLNEKLFFGSGTQLSVL.

To note about this clone: Relative to the germline gene, one junction end is altered; a read error may explain this. This chain uses TRBV7-9 with TRBJ2-1; TRBD1 is a possible D gene (6 bases). The CDR3 loop spans 16 amino acids. Germline loops: CDR1 SEHNR, CDR2 FQNEAQ (reference sequence). The CDR3 loop is CASNLENREGSNEQFF. For the CDR3, the DNA is TGTGCCAGCAACTTAGAGAACAGGGAAGGTAGCAATGAGCAGTTCTTC. Based on the CDR3 plus reference TRBV7-9 and TRBJ2-1, the full variable domain is DTGVSQNPRHKITKRGQNVTFRCDPISEHNRLYWYRQTLGQGPEFLTYFQNEAQLEKSRLLSDRFSAERPKGSFSTLEIQRTEQGDSAMYLCASNLENREGSNEQFFGPGTRLTVL.

This clone was recorded a few times. The chain links TRBV18 to TRBJ1-1, with 8 bases that match TRBD1. Germline-derived CDR1 and CDR2 are KGHSH and LQKENI. Trimming cost V 3 bases and J 5 bases; bases outside gene matches: 5. This CDR3 is 14 amino acids long. The chain's CDR3 is CASSPDRGVTEAFF. DNA for the CDR3: TGTGCCAGCTCACCTGACAGGGGAGTTACTGAAGCTTTCTTT.

V gene TRBV20-1 combines with J gene TRBJ1-1, with D perhaps matching TRBD1 (6 bases). CDR1 and CDR2 (germline): DFQATT, SNEGSKA (reference sequence). The CDR3 sequence is 11 residues long. The V end lost 8 bases, the J end lost 6 bases, and 13 bases lay between the germline ends. The CDR3 DNA is TGCAGTACTACATACAGGGCTGAAGCTTTCTTT. Translated: CSTTYRAEAFF.

This clone was found once. This rearrangement joins TRBV7-2 to TRBJ2-7, with D perhaps matching TRBD2 (5 bases). Trimming left V 2 bases short and J 4 bases short, with 12 bases between. The CDR3 extends over 14 amino acids. Germline V gene lookup returns CDR1 SGHTA and CDR2 FQGNSA. This chain's CDR3 is CASSLLAISYEQYF. The CDR3 bases are TGTGCCAGCAGCTTACTAGCTATCTCTTACGAGCAGTACTTC.